The 12 T cell receptor beta chains given below trace back to one sample, sequenced in a study of beta chain features in type 1 diabetes. No cognate antigen is known for these TCRs. Study observations and caveats: Across all four CD4+ subsets, people with type 1 diabetes showed modestly shorter TCRB CDR3s.

The whole isolated RNA underwent reverse transcription, so sequencing captured expressed TCRB transcripts. Clones were sequenced by immunoSEQ multiplex PCR, and TCRdb holds only the in-frame ones, with some missing. This table holds some 350,000 clones, less than 15% found once. The source material was naive CD4+ T cells from blood. The receptor set was obtained from a woman aged 18-30 years with type 1 diabetes.

The chain is built from TRBV6-6 and TRBJ2-3; 10 bases are a match to TRBD1. J lost 1 base, V lost 6 bases, and 4 bases had no gene match. CDR1 and CDR2 (germline): MNHNY, SVGAGI (reference sequence). The CDR3 totals 15 residues. CDR3 sequence (DNA): TGTGCCAGCAGCCGGACAGGGGGAGGCACAGATACGCAGTATTTT. This sequence encodes CASSRTGGGTDTQYF.

The table lists this clone with a few counts. V gene TRBV4-2 combines with J gene TRBJ2-7; TRBD1 might be the D (6 bases). The germline V gene encodes CDR1 LGHNA and CDR2 YNFKEQ. Trimming took 1 base from V and 5 from J, leaving 15 bases between them. The CDR3 is made up of 15 amino acids. CDR3: CASSQGSAGVDEQYF. The CDR3 coding sequence is TGTGCCAGCAGCCAAGGATCGGCAGGGGTGGACGAGCAGTACTTC.

The chain links TRBV25-1 to TRBJ2-1; 11 bases agree with TRBD1. V shed 1 base, J shed 9 bases, and the junction held 8 bases outside the gene matches. This CDR3 is 16 amino acids long. Germline V CDR1 and CDR2: MGHDK, SYGVNS. The CDR3 loop reads CASSELGQGDFGEQFF. As DNA, the CDR3 is TGTGCCAGCAGTGAATTGGGACAGGGGGACTTCGGTGAGCAGTTCTTC.

The genes are TRBV18 and TRBJ1-1, with 9 bases lining up with TRBD1. CDR3 length equals 19 residues. The V gene end was trimmed by 4 bases and the J gene end by 3 bases; junction bases not matched to a gene: 18. Germline V lookup: CDR1 KGHSH, CDR2 LQKENI. CDR3 amino acids: CASSHAWDRVVYGDTEAFF. The CDR3 DNA reads as TGTGCCAGCTCACACGCGTGGGACAGGGTTGTTTATGGAGACACTGAAGCTTTCTTT.

The chain uses TRBV5-1 and TRBJ2-3; 7 bases fit TRBD1. V was pared by 3 bases and J by 0 bases, with 7 bases of the junction left unmatched. This CDR3 contains 16 residues. Germline CDR1 is SGHRS and CDR2 is YFSETQ. The CDR3 nucleotides are TGCGCCAGCAGCTCGGGACAGCGCACTAGCACAGATACGCAGTATTTT. Its protein is CASSSGQRTSTDTQYF.

This clone was seen a few times. The chain uses TRBV19 and TRBJ1-5; 7 nucleotides agree with TRBD1. This CDR3 comprises 14 residues. Germline V gene lookup returns CDR1 LNHDA and CDR2 SQIVND (reference sequence). The ends lost 9 bases at V and 1 base at J; junction bases unmatched: 6. The CDR3 here is CASRQGISNQPQHF. The CDR3, as DNA: TGTGCCAGCAGACAGGGCATAAGCAATCAGCCCCAGCATTTT.

The V gene is TRBV11-3, the J gene TRBJ2-5; 9 positions agree with TRBD1. Trimming took 5 bases from V and 5 from J; bases not matched to a gene: 6. CDR1 SGHNT and CDR2 YENEEA come from the germline V gene. This CDR3 contains 14 residues. CDR3 DNA sequence: TGTGCCAGCAGCAACCAGGACAGGGGTGAGACCCAGTACTTC. Amino acid sequence: CASSNQDRGETQYF.

The chain is built from TRBV6-5 and TRBJ1-5; 8 bases line up with TRBD1. The germline V gene encodes CDR1 MNHEY and CDR2 SVGAGI. Losses at the gene ends were 6 bases for V and 5 bases for J; bases not matched to a gene: 6. The CDR3 is 14 amino acids. As DNA, the CDR3 is TGTGCCAGCAGGATAGACAGGGGCCATCAGCCCCAGCATTTT. Translation gives CASRIDRGHQPQHF.

There are a few counts of this clone. This rearrangement joins TRBV6-6 to TRBJ2-7; 11 bases are a match to TRBD2. V shed 10 bases and J 5 bases; nucleotides not matched to a gene: 7. The CDR3 has 13 amino acids. In germline, CDR1 is MNHNY, CDR2 SVGAGI (reference sequence). CDR3 in DNA: TGTGCCACCCGGGGGACTAGCGGCCACGAGCAGTACTTC. Protein: CATRGTSGHEQYF.

Regarding this clone: The sample contains more than one DNA sequence encoding this CDR3. The chain links TRBV5-1 to TRBJ2-5; D might be TRBD1 (5 bases). The germline gives CDR1 SGHRS, CDR2 YFSETQ. The CDR3 is 15 residues long. The V gene lost 4 bases and the J gene lost 2 bases, with 15 bases spanning the gap. Here the CDR3 DNA reads TGCGCCAGCAGCCTCCTCGGGCAGGGACAAGAGACCCAGTACTTC. Translated: CASSLLGQGQETQYF.

The chain carries TRBV11-2 and TRBJ2-2; D possibly corresponds to TRBD1 (6 bases). Germline-derived CDR1 and CDR2 are SGHAT and FQNNGV. Trimming removed 8 bases from V and 4 bases from J, with 17 bases in between. CDR3 length equals 15 residues. CDR3 protein: CASPGQGKGTGELFF. In nucleotides, the CDR3 is TGTGCCAGCCCAGGGCAGGGGAAGGGCACCGGGGAGCTGTTTTTT.

The chain has TRBV30 and TRBJ2-7; a weak D match, TRBD2 (6 bases). The length of the CDR3 is 16 residues. Looked up from germline, CDR1 is GTSNPN and CDR2 is SVGIG (reference sequence). V was trimmed by 3 bases and J by 1 base, leaving 19 bases between them. Here the CDR3 DNA reads TGTGCCTGGAGCCATCACCCGGGGACTCGGTCCTACGAGCAGTACGTC. Its protein product is CAWSHHPGTRSYEQYV.